This is a list of T cell receptor beta chains from one sample in a study of shared clonotypes between healthy human individuals. Only in-frame clones appear in the TCRdb table, and some are missing; sequencing was by immunoSEQ multiplex PCR. The sample lists approximately 2,200,000 clones; 90% to 95% were seen once. The sample taken for sequencing was naive CD8+ T cells from PBMCs. The receptors stem from a young man in good health. Some clones in this sample may be carry-over from other donors' samples. CDR3s include the opening cysteine and the closing phenylalanine or tryptophan. The D gene is left open where the match is weak. Clone size is not always given. Where it is, it says once, few, many or a class for expanded clones.

cdr3_length	v_call	clone_size	j_call	d_call	cdr3_nt	cdr3_aa
14	TRBV19	.	TRBJ1-1	.	TGTGCCAGTCGTACCTGGGAGAGCAACACTGAAGCTTTCTTT	CASRTWESNTEAFF
15	TRBV7-7	.	TRBJ2-7	TRBD1	TGTGCCAGCAGCCCTCAGGGGGTTCTTACCTACGAGCAGTACTTC	CASSPQGVLTYEQYF
11	TRBV30	.	TRBJ2-3	.	TGTGCCTGGAGTTCTAGGGATACGCAGTATTTT	CAWSSRDTQYF
15	TRBV27	.	TRBJ2-6	.	TGTGCCAGCAGCTACTCCTTCTCTGGGGCCAACGTCCTGACTTTC	CASSYSFSGANVLTF
14	TRBV28	once	TRBJ2-4	.	TGTGCCAGCACTTCCAATAATCCCAAAAACATTCAGTACTTC	CASTSNNPKNIQYF
13	TRBV7-2	.	TRBJ2-1	.	TGTGCCAGCAGCCTGGGACTCGGCAATGAGCAGTTCTTC	CASSLGLGNEQFF
12	TRBV5-6	.	TRBJ1-1	.	TGTGCCAGCAGCTTGGGGGACATGGAAGCTTTCTTT	CASSLGDMEAFF
15	TRBV27	.	TRBJ2-3	TRBD2	TGTGCCAGCAACTTAGCGGGAGAGGGTGCAGATACGCAGTATTTT	CASNLAGEGADTQYF
13	TRBV10-3	.	TRBJ2-5	.	TGTGCCATCAGTGAGTCTAGTGTACAGACCCAGTACTTC	CAISESSVQTQYF
16	TRBV7-2	.	TRBJ2-3	.	TGTGCCAGCAGCCCTAGGGGGACGGTGGCCACAGATACGCAGTATTTT	CASSPRGTVATDTQYF
14	TRBV2	.	TRBJ2-3	.	TGTGCCAGCAGTGATAGAGCGGGTGGAGTTACGCAGTATTTT	CASSDRAGGVTQYF
16	TRBV2	.	TRBJ1-5	TRBD1	TGTGCCAGCAGTGGGACAGGCGGCTATAGCAATCAGCCCCAGCATTTT	CASSGTGGYSNQPQHF
14	TRBV9	.	TRBJ1-4	TRBD1	TGTGCCAGCAGCTCCCGACAGGGGAACGAAAAACTGTTTTTT	CASSSRQGNEKLFF
16	TRBV29-1	.	TRBJ2-5	TRBD1	TGCAGCCTATGGGAGCCGGGACAGGGGTATCTGGAGACCCAGTACTTC	CSLWEPGQGYLETQYF
17	TRBV11-2	once	TRBJ2-1	.	TGTGCCAGCAGCCCTCCTTTTCAGGGTCTTTCCTACAATGAGCAGTTCTTC	CASSPPFQGLSYNEQFF
14	TRBV9	.	TRBJ2-3	.	TGTGCCAGCAGCGTAGGCGGAAGGGGACCTGCGCAGTATTTT	CASSVGGRGPAQYF
14	TRBV7-9	.	TRBJ1-1	.	TGTGCCAGCAGCCCAACGGTCAGGAACACTGAAGCTTTCTTT	CASSPTVRNTEAFF
14	TRBV7-9	.	TRBJ2-5	TRBD1	TGTGCCAGCAGCCTAGGGGACAGCCAAGAGACCCAGTACTTC	CASSLGDSQETQYF
13	TRBV5-4	.	TRBJ2-4	TRBD1	TGTGCCAGCAGCCTCCACAGGGGTTACATTCAGTACTTC	CASSLHRGYIQYF
14	TRBV28	.	TRBJ2-7	.	TGTGCCAGCAGTTTGGTTGGCTACCGGTACGAGCAGTACTTC	CASSLVGYRYEQYF
17	TRBV4-1	once	TRBJ2-2	TRBD1	TGCGCCAGCAGCCAACCCCACAGGGGGCCGAGGACCGGGGAGCTGTTTTTT	CASSQPHRGPRTGELFF
16	TRBV7-8	once	TRBJ2-1	.	TGTGCCAGCAAGGACCCCCCCGGACACTACTACAATGAGCAGTTCTTC	CASKDPPGHYYNEQFF
16	TRBV7-2	.	TRBJ2-5	.	TGTGCCAGCAGCCCACTTTTGCGGACAGCCCAAGAGACCCAGTACTTC	CASSPLLRTAQETQYF
15	TRBV7-9	.	TRBJ1-5	.	TGTGCCAGCAGCCAGAACAAGGGTCACAATCAGCCCCAGCATTTT	CASSQNKGHNQPQHF
13	TRBV2	.	TRBJ2-1	TRBD1	TGTGCCAGCAGTTTGACAGGGGGCCATGAGCAGTTCTTC	CASSLTGGHEQFF
13	TRBV29-1	.	TRBJ1-1	TRBD1	TGCAGCGTTGTAGTCAGGGGGAGTATTGAAGCTTTCTTT	CSVVVRGSIEAFF
14	TRBV19	few	TRBJ1-1	.	TGTGCCAGTAGTATCGAGGGGCTCGGCACTGAAGCTTTCTTT	CASSIEGLGTEAFF
18	TRBV28	.	TRBJ2-3	.	TGTGCCAGCAGTTACCTACCCTCTCGCGGGATAAACACAGATACGCAGTATTTT	CASSYLPSRGINTDTQYF
15	TRBV27	.	TRBJ2-7	.	TGTGCCAGCAGTTTGAGCGGGTCGAGCTCCTACGAGCAGTACTTC	CASSLSGSSSYEQYF
17	TRBV19	.	TRBJ1-5	.	TGTGCCAGCAAGGGGGGGAAGAAGACCTACGATGGTAGTCCCCAGCATTTT	CASKGGKKTYDGSPQHF
15	TRBV14	.	TRBJ2-4	.	TGTGCCAGCAGCCAGTTCCAAGTCTCCAAAAACATTCAGTACTTC	CASSQFQVSKNIQYF
9	TRBV5-8	.	TRBJ2-3	.	TGTGCCAGCAGCTTAAGACGGTATTTT	CASSLRRYF
16	TRBV15	.	TRBJ2-1	TRBD1	TGTGCCACCAGCACCCGTCCGGGACAGGTGAACAATGAGCAGTTCTTC	CATSTRPGQVNNEQFF
15	TRBV27	.	TRBJ2-7	.	TGTGCCAGCAAATCTTTTCGGGAAGTCCCCTACGAGCAGTACTTC	CASKSFREVPYEQYF
14	TRBV28	.	TRBJ1-1	TRBD1	TGTGCCATCACTCGGGGACAGGAAATACCTGAAGCTTTCTTT	CAITRGQEIPEAFF
18	TRBV28	.	TRBJ1-5	TRBD1	TGTGCCAGCAGTCCACAGGGACAGGGGCCGGTCCGCAATCAGCCCCAGCATTTT	CASSPQGQGPVRNQPQHF
14	TRBV4-3	once	TRBJ1-2	.	TGCGCCAGCAGCCAAGGGAGGACATCCTATGGCTACACCTTC	CASSQGRTSYGYTF
15	TRBV7-2	.	TRBJ2-1	TRBD2	TGTGCCAGCAGCTTAGCCGCGGGAGGGGTAAATGAGCAGTTCTTC	CASSLAAGGVNEQFF
12	TRBV28	.	TRBJ2-7	TRBD1	TGTGCCAGCAGTCACGGGACAGTCGAGCAGTACTTC	CASSHGTVEQYF
14	TRBV5-6	.	TRBJ2-7	.	TGTGCCAGCAGCGATACTCTAGAGACCTACGAGCAGTACTTC	CASSDTLETYEQYF
15	TRBV9	.	TRBJ1-2	TRBD1	TGTGCCAGCAGCGCCACCGGGACAGGGGGTGGTGGCTACACCTTC	CASSATGTGGGGYTF
11	TRBV5-1	.	TRBJ2-1	.	TGCGCCAGCAGCTTGGTCGATGAGCAGTTCTTC	CASSLVDEQFF
16	TRBV27	.	TRBJ2-7	TRBD2	TGTGCCAGCAGTTTAGGCGGGGGGGGAATATACCGCGAGCAGTACTTC	CASSLGGGGIYREQYF
17	TRBV7-9	.	TRBJ1-1	TRBD1	TGTGCCAGCAGCCCCCAAACAGGGGGCGCGGAAGGATCTGAAGCTTTCTTT	CASSPQTGGAEGSEAFF
17	TRBV9	.	TRBJ2-2	.	TGTGCCAGCAGCTATCGCGGGCGGGGAGAGGGCACCGGGGAGCTGTTTTTT	CASSYRGRGEGTGELFF
16	TRBV15	.	TRBJ2-7	TRBD2	TGTGCCACCAGCGGGAGGGGCACTAGCGGGGCCTACGAGCAGTACTTC	CATSGRGTSGAYEQYF
10	TRBV28	.	TRBJ2-7	.	TGTGCCAGCAGCCGCTACGAGCAGTACTTC	CASSRYEQYF
14	TRBV23-1	once	TRBJ1-4	TRBD1	TGCGCCAGCAGGGACAGGGAGATCGATGAAAAACTGTTTTTT	CASRDREIDEKLFF
15	TRBV28	once	TRBJ2-4	.	TGTGCCAGCAGGAAGGACTGGGGAGCCAAAAACATTCAGTACTTC	CASRKDWGAKNIQYF
13	TRBV4-1	.	TRBJ2-7	.	TGCGCCAGCAGCCAAGCAGGCGGTCGGGAGCAGTACTTC	CASSQAGGREQYF